These 10 T cell receptor beta chains came from one sample sequenced in a study of T cell clones after liver transplantation. The protocol was immunoSEQ multiplex PCR, while the TCRdb copy is restricted to in-frame clones and leaves out a portion. The table records more than 95,000 clones, 75% to 90% of them present only once. The source was CD4+ T cells from blood, collected before liver transplant. These TCRs come from a human donor who received a liver transplant.

DNA for the CDR3: TGTGCCAGCAGAGCAGGACAGGGGGCAAGGGGCTACACCTTC. Protein sequence: CASRAGQGARGYTF. V gene TRBV2 combines with J gene TRBJ1-2; 11 nucleotides align to TRBD1. The length of the CDR3 is 14 residues. Per the germline V gene, CDR1 is SNHLY and CDR2 is FYNNEI. The V segment lost 6 bases and the J segment 8 bases; nucleotides outside the gene matches: 8.

The chain joins TRBV6-6 to TRBJ2-7; 7 nucleotides line up with TRBD2. CDR1 is MNHNY, CDR2 SVGAGI, per germline (reference sequence). The CDR3 runs to 13 residues. V shed 7 bases, J shed 0 bases, and the junction held 3 bases outside the gene matches. Written as DNA, the CDR3 is TGTGCCAGCACGCGGGGGAACTCCTACGAGCAGTACTTC. As protein: CASTRGNSYEQYF.

This clone was recorded once. The rearrangement links TRBV27 to TRBJ2-1, with a tentative D call TRBD1 (6 bases). The CDR3 has 14 residues. V was trimmed by 2 bases and J by 5 bases, leaving 10 bases between them. From germline, CDR1 is MNHEY and CDR2 SMNVEV (reference sequence). The CDR3 sequence: CASSLRGTHNEQFF. The CDR3, as DNA: TGTGCCAGCAGTTTACGTGGGACACACAATGAGCAGTTCTTC.

V usage is TRBV2 and J usage is TRBJ1-5, with unresolved D. The CDR3 is 15 residues long. The V and J ends lost 3 bases and 3 bases respectively, with 12 bases between them. Looked up from germline, CDR1 is SNHLY and CDR2 is FYNNEI. The CDR3, as DNA: TGTGCCAGCAGTGACAGGACTGGGCCCAATCAGCCCCAGCATTTT. Protein product: CASSDRTGPNQPQHF.

The chain employs TRBV21-1 and TRBJ1-6; TRBD1, the D gene given by the table, was not confirmed from the DNA. TRBV21-1 is a pseudogene segment. The CDR3 spans 14 residues. The CDR3 DNA follows: TGTGCCAGCAGCAGAAGGGACAGGGATTCACCCCTCCACTTT. Amino acids: CASSRRDRDSPLHF.

The CDR3 bases are TGCGCCAGCAGCCCGACAGGAGGAAACACCATATATTTT. As protein: CASSPTGGNTIYF. The chain links TRBV5-1 to TRBJ1-3, with D possibly being TRBD1 (6 bases). Trimming cost V 4 bases and J 4 bases, with 9 bases left between them. The CDR3 extends over 13 amino acids. The germline V gene encodes CDR1 SGHRS and CDR2 YFSETQ.

This sequence joins TRBV4-2 and TRBJ2-5; a possible D gene is TRBD2 (6 bases). The ends were cut back, 4 bases at V and 2 bases at J, with 11 bases in the middle. This CDR3 has 14 residues. The germline CDR1 and CDR2 sequences are LGHNA and YNFKEQ. The CDR3 region has the DNA TGTGCCAGCAGCCCAGGCGGGGAGCAAGAGACCCAGTACTTC. This encodes CASSPGGEQETQYF.

The genes are TRBV7-9 and TRBJ1-1, with 7 bases matching TRBD1. There are 15 residues in the CDR3. From germline, CDR1 is SEHNR and CDR2 FQNEAQ (reference sequence). With V trimmed by 1 base and J by 5 bases, 7 bases remained unmatched. CDR3 residues: CASSLVGGVKTEAFF. CDR3 sequence (DNA): TGTGCCAGCAGCTTAGTAGGGGGCGTTAAGACTGAAGCTTTCTTT.

This sequence joins TRBV28 and TRBJ2-7; unclear D gene. Germline V CDR1 and CDR2: MDHEN, SYDVKM. V was cut by 4 bases and J by 6 bases, with 13 bases left in between. This CDR3 has 13 amino acids. This CDR3 is CASSYLGRSEQYF. DNA for the CDR3: TGTGCCAGCAGTTACCTAGGACGGAGCGAGCAGTACTTC.

This clone was found a few times. This chain joins TRBV30 and TRBJ2-7, with 7 bases aligning to TRBD1. The V gene's germline CDR1 is GTSNPN and CDR2 SVGIG (reference sequence). The J segment lost 3 bases and the V segment lost 2 bases, leaving 4 bases of the junction unmatched. The CDR3 consists of 13 residues. CDR3 amino acids: CAWSPGTVYEQYF. In DNA, the CDR3 is TGTGCCTGGAGTCCCGGGACAGTCTACGAGCAGTACTTC. Drawing the rest from reference TRBV30 and TRBJ2-7, the complete variable domain is SQTIHQWPATLVQPVGSPLSLECTVEGTSNPNLYWYRQAAGRGLQLLFYSVGIGQISSEVPQNLSASRPQDRQFILSSKKLLLSDSGFYLCAWSPGTVYEQYFGPGTRLTVT.